This entry concerns a single TCR beta chain. This specimen comes from a study of blood T cell repertoires in COVID-19. Across the study: Material from acute and convalescent COVID-19 was sourced from the United States, Italy and Spain. In each case, the material was cDNA or gDNA derived from T cells, B-cell-depleted T cells, or PBMCs.

The authors' processing: For nucleated cells, counts were estimated from reference gene primer amplification. This table comes from immunoSEQ multiplex PCR, and its TCRdb copy is limited to in-frame clones, with some not included. V and J calls and clone size are copied from that table; D and trimming were computed from the DNA. This sample has roughly 72,000 clones, with roughly 90% found just once. The V gene lost 4 bases and the J gene lost 6 bases, with 13 bases spanning the gap. Germline CDR1 reads LGHDT; CDR2 reads YNNKEL (reference sequence). This CDR3 comprises 15 residues. The V and J genes are TRBV3-1 (or the pseudogene TRBV3-2) and TRBJ1-6; possible D gene TRBD1, 6 bases. The receptor was derived from a human donor in a cohort sampled during active COVID-19. The sample consisted of peripheral blood. CDR3 amino acids: CASSRGSRGNSPLHF. In DNA, the CDR3 is TGTGCCAGCAGCCGGGGGAGCAGGGGTAATTCACCCCTCCACTTT.